This is a list of T cell receptor beta chains from one sample in a study of shared clonotypes between healthy human individuals. Measured with immunoSEQ multiplex PCR; TCRdb has only the in-frame clones, and not every one. The repertoire holds around 2.1 million clones, with more than 85% as singletons. Sequencing used naive CD8+ T cells from PBMCs. The receptors shown here come from a young man in good health. Some clones in this sample may be carry-over from other donors' samples. CDR3s include the opening cysteine and the closing phenylalanine or tryptophan. Fields, in order: D gene, clone size, V gene, J gene, CDR3 protein, CDR3 DNA. D genes are given only for firm matches. Size is stated for part of the rows, as once, few or many counts, or as a class when the clone is expanded.

TRBD2	NA	TRBV11-2	TRBJ2-1	CASSLGSGLEDNEQFF	TGTGCCAGCAGCTTAGGATCCGGACTAGAGGACAATGAGCAGTTCTTC
TRBD2	once	TRBV7-8	TRBJ2-4	CASGPLPSGSSHIQYF	TGTGCCAGCGGCCCCCTTCCCAGCGGGAGCAGTCACATTCAGTACTTC
NA	NA	TRBV27	TRBJ2-4	CASSPGTAAKNIQYF	TGTGCCAGCAGTCCCGGGACCGCGGCCAAAAACATTCAGTACTTC
NA	NA	TRBV2	TRBJ2-7	CASSLPELGMIYEQYF	TGTGCCAGCAGCCTACCGGAACTAGGGATGATCTACGAGCAGTACTTC
NA	NA	TRBV5-4	TRBJ1-1	CASSAVLDTEAFF	TGTGCCAGCAGCGCTGTATTGGACACTGAAGCTTTCTTT
TRBD2	NA	TRBV7-9	TRBJ2-3	CASSLPTSGTSTDTQYF	TGTGCCAGCAGCTTACCCACTAGCGGGACTAGCACAGATACGCAGTATTTT
NA	NA	TRBV28	TRBJ1-1	CASTPYRSSRVPEAFF	TGTGCCAGCACTCCCTATCGTTCCAGCCGTGTACCTGAAGCTTTCTTT
NA	NA	TRBV15	TRBJ2-1	CATSRDNPISSYNEQFF	TGTGCCACCAGCAGAGATAACCCCATAAGTTCATACAATGAGCAGTTCTTC
NA	NA	TRBV27	TRBJ2-1	CASTTPGRPYNEQFF	TGTGCCAGCACTACCCCGGGAAGGCCCTACAATGAGCAGTTCTTC
NA	NA	TRBV28	TRBJ2-1	CASSLLPGVYEQFF	TGTGCCAGCAGTTTATTACCCGGAGTATATGAGCAGTTCTTC